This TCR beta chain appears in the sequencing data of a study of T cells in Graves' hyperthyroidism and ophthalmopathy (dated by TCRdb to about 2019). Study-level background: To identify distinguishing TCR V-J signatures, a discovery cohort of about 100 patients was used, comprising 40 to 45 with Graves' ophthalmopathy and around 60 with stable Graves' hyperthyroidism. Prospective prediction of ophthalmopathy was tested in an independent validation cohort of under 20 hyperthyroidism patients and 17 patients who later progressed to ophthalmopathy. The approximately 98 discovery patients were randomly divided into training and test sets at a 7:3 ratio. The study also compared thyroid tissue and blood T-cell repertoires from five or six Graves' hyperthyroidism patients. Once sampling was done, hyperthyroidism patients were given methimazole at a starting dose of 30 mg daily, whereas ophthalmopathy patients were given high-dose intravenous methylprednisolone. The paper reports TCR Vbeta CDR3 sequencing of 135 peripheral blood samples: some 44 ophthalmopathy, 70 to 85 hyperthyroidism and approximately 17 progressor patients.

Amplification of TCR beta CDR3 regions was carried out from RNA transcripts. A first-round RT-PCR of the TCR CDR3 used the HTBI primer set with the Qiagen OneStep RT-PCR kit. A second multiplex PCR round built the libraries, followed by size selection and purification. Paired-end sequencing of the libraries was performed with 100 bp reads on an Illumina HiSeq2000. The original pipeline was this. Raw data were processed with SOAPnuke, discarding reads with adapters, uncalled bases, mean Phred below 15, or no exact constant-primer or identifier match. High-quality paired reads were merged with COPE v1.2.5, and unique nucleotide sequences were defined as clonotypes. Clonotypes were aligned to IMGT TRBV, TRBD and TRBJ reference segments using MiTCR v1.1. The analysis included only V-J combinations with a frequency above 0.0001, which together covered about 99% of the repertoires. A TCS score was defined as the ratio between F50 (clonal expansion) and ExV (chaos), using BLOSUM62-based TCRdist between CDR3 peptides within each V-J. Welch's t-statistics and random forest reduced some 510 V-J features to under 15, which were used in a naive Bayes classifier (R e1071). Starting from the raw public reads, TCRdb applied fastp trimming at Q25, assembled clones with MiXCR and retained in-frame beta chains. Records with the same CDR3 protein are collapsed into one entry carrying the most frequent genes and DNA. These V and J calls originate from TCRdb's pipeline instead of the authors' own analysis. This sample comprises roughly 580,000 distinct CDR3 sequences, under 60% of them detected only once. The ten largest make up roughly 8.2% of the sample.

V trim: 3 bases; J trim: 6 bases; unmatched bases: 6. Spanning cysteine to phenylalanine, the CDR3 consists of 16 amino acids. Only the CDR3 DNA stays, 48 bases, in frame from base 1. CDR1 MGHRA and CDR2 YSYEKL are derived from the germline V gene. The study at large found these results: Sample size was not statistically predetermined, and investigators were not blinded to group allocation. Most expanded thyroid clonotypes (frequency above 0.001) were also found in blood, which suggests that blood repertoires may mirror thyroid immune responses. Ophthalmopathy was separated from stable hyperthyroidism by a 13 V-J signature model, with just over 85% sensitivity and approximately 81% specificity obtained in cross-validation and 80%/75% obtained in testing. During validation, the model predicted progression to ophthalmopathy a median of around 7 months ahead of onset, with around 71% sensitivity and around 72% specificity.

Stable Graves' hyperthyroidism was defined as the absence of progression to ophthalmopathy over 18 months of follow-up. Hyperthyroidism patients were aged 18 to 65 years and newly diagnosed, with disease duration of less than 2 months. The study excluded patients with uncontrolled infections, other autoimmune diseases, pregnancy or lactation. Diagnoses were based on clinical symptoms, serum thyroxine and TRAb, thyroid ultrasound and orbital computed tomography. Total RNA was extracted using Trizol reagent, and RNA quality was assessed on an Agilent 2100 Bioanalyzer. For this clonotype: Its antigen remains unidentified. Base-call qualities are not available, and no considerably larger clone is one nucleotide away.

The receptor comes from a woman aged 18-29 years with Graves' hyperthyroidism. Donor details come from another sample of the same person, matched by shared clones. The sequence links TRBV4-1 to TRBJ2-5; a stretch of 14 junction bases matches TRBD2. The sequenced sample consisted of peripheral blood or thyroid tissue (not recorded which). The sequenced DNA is TGCGCCAGCAGCCAGGACAGACTAGCGGGGGGGCAGACCCAGTACTTC. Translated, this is CASSQDRLAGGQTQYF.